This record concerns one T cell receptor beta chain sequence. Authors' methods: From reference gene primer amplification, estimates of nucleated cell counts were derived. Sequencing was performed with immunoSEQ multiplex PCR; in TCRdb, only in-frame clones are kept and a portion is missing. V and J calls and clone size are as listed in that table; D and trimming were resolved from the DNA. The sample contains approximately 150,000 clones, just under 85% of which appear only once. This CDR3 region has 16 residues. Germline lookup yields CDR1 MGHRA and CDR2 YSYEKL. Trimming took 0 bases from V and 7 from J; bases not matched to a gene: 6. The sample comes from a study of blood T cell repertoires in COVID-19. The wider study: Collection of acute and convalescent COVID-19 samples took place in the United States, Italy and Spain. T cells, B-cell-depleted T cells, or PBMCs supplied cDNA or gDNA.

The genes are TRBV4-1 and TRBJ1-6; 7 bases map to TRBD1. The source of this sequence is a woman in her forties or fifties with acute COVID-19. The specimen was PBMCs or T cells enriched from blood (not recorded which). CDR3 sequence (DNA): TGCGCCAGCAGCCAAGACCTCGGCAGGGGGAATTCACCCCTCCACTTT. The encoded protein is CASSQDLGRGNSPLHF.